Following are 3 T cell receptor beta chains from one sample sequenced in a study of response to subunit inactivated influenza vaccine (dated by TCRdb to between 2018 and 2020). Library construction relied on RT-PCR. The run used an Illumina HiSeq 2500. TCRdb itself trimmed the public reads at Q25 with fastp, ran MiXCR and retained productive beta chains. Entries are consolidated by CDR3 protein sequence, retaining the most common genes and DNA. This sample lists around 790,000 distinct CDR3 sequences; less than 25% were detected once. Together, the top ten hold approximately 10% of the sample. This specimen consisted of PBMCs from blood, obtained about 5 days after vaccination. Receptors were obtained from a man aged 50-59 years who received an inactivated influenza vaccine. Donor details come from another sample of the same person, matched by shared clones.

V gene TRBV20-1 combines with J gene TRBJ1-5, with unresolved D. This CDR3 has 13 amino acids. The germline CDR1 and CDR2 sequences are DFQATT and SNEGSKA (reference sequence). Trimming cost V 6 bases and J 4 bases, with 13 bases left between them. DNA for the CDR3: TGCAGTGCCTTCTCGACCTCAAATCAGCCCCAGCATTTT. Encoded protein: CSAFSTSNQPQHF.

This sequence joins TRBV13 and TRBJ2-1; 14 bases match TRBD2. Germline CDR1 reads PRHDT; CDR2 reads FYEKMQ (reference sequence). J gave up 1 base and V 5 bases, and 7 bases lay outside the gene matches. This CDR3 region has 18 residues. CDR3 DNA sequence: TGTGCCAGCAGCCACAGACTAGCGGGGGGGCGGTCCTACAATGAGCAGTTCTTC. This encodes CASSHRLAGGRSYNEQFF.

This clonotype showed up just a few times. The V gene is TRBV27, the J gene TRBJ2-5; D may correspond to TRBD1 or TRBD2 (5 bases each). Germline CDR1 is MNHEY and CDR2 is SMNVEV (reference sequence). Trimming cost V 6 bases and J 6 bases, with 14 bases left between them. The CDR3 extends over 13 amino acids. Here the CDR3 DNA reads TGTGCCAGCAGCCCACGGGGCTCCAAGACCCAGTACTTC. Translated, it gives CASSPRGSKTQYF.